This entry lists 20 T cell receptor beta chains sequenced from one sample in a study of spatial heterogeneity in lung cancer. These receptors have no identified antigens. MiXCR was run by TCRdb on the 5' RACE reads, yielding one entry per CDR3 protein. The sample records some 8,000 distinct CDR3 sequences, 7.5% to 10% being singletons. Time point given: sample taken at primary tumor resection. Study-level points and caveats: Tumor mutation counts were tracked by expanded intratumoral alpha and beta TCR counts.

The sample consisted of lung tumor tissue, taken at surgery. These TCRs come from a male donor with early-stage non-small cell lung cancer.

This clonotype was observed many times. The rearrangement joins TRBV9 to TRBJ1-6; TRBD1 is a possible D gene (6 bases). The length of the CDR3 is 14 residues. V lost 3 bases to trimming and J lost 8 bases, with 12 bases between them. Germline CDR1 reads SGDLS; CDR2 reads YYNGEE. The CDR3 is CASSARGTDSPLHF. CDR3 coding DNA: TGTGCCAGCAGCGCCAGGGGTACGGATTCACCCCTCCACTTT.

Ten or more counts support this clonotype. The chain joins TRBV30 to TRBJ1-2, with a weak D call TRBD1 (5 bases). Trimming took off 8 bases at V and 8 bases at J, with 12 bases between the two ends. This CDR3 has 10 residues. Germline CDR1 is GTSNPN and CDR2 is SVGIG (reference sequence). The CDR3 DNA sequence: TGTGCCGGCCGGGACGACGGCTACACCTTC. This gives the protein CAGRDDGYTF.

In its sample, this clonotype was seen many times. The chain has TRBV28 and TRBJ2-5; the match to TRBD1 covers 8 bases. V gave up 3 bases and J gave up 0 bases; unmatched junction bases: 6. CDR1 MDHEN and CDR2 SYDVKM come from the germline V gene. This CDR3 is built from 16 residues. The CDR3, as DNA: TGTGCCAGCAGTTTCCCTGGGACAGGCTACCAAGAGACCCAGTACTTC. Protein product: CASSFPGTGYQETQYF.

The J gene is TRBJ2-1, the V gene TRBV11-2, with D tentatively TRBD2 (5 bases). Deletions cut 2 bases from V and 10 bases from J, with 18 bases between. CDR1 and CDR2 from the germline V gene are SGHAT and FQNNGV. This CDR3 comprises 15 residues. CDR3 DNA sequence: TGTGCCAGCAGCTTATACGAGGGTAGCGCGATCGAGCAGTTCTTC. Protein: CASSLYEGSAIEQFF.

By its share, this clonotype is medium-sized (0.01 to 0.1%). The chain couples TRBV6-2 or TRBV6-3 to TRBJ2-7, with 11 bases aligning to TRBD1. V was pared by 11 bases and J by 5 bases, with 5 bases of the junction left unmatched. Germline CDR1 MNHEY, CDR2 SVGEGT. The CDR3 length is 12 residues. CDR3 bases: TGTGCCGTCGGGACAGGGGGTAACGAGCAGTACGTC. This codes for CAVGTGGNEQYV.

In its sample, this clonotype is medium-sized. CDR3 in DNA: TGTGCCAGCAGCTTAGGTGGCTCTAGCAATCAGCCCCAGCATTTT. It encodes CASSLGGSSNQPQHF. This chain connects TRBV7-2 to TRBJ1-5, with D unclear. The ends were cut back, 1 base at V and 0 bases at J, with 7 bases in the middle. Germline CDR1 and CDR2: SGHTA and FQGNSA. This CDR3 has 15 amino acids.

This clonotype was picked up many times. CDR3 amino acids: CAATEGKNTGELFF. CDR3 nucleotide sequence: TGTGCAGCCACGGAGGGGAAGAACACCGGGGAGCTGTTTTTT. The gene calls are TRBV28 and TRBJ2-2; possibly TRBD2 for D (6 bases). The CDR3 has 14 residues. Germline lookup yields CDR1 MDHEN and CDR2 SYDVKM.

By share, this clonotype counts as medium-sized. This chain links TRBV10-3 with TRBJ1-5; possibly TRBD1 for D (5 bases). Germline CDR1 is ENHRY and CDR2 is SYGVKD. Deletions cut 0 bases from V and 8 bases from J, with 11 bases between. The CDR3 has 14 residues. Here the CDR3 reads CAISESEGSEPQHF. The CDR3, as DNA: TGTGCCATCAGTGAGTCAGAGGGGTCGGAGCCCCAGCATTTT.

This clonotype was observed many times. The J gene is TRBJ1-4, the V gene TRBV28; D gene ambiguous. Trimming took off 1 base at V and 3 bases at J, with 6 bases between the two ends. Per germline, CDR1 MDHEN and CDR2 SYDVKM. This CDR3 region has 14 residues. CDR3 sequence: CASSLFMANEKLFF. The CDR3 bases are TGTGCCAGCAGTTTATTTATGGCTAATGAAAAACTGTTTTTT.

This clonotype rates as medium-sized. The V call is TRBV29-1, the J call TRBJ2-5; 12 bases align to TRBD2. J was trimmed by 6 bases and V by 4 bases; bases with no gene match: 18. Germline V CDR1 and CDR2: SQVTM, ANQGSEA. The CDR3 runs 18 residues. DNA of the CDR3: TGCAGCGTTGGAGGGGTTCCCGGACTAGCGGGATGGGGACAGACCCAGTACTTC. This codes for CSVGGVPGLAGWGQTQYF.

This clonotype was detected only a few times. The chain joins TRBV9 to TRBJ1-6, with 9 bases lining up with TRBD1. Trimming cost V 5 bases and J 9 bases; bases outside gene matches: 6. The CDR3 spans 14 residues. Germline CDR1 SGDLS, CDR2 YYNGEE. The DNA for the CDR3 is TGTGCCAGCAGTGAGGGACAGGGAGGTTCACCCCTCCACTTT. Translation: CASSEGQGGSPLHF.

The chain joins TRBV5-1 to TRBJ2-2; unclear D gene. Germline CDR1 SGHRS, CDR2 YFSETQ. The CDR3 loop spans 16 amino acids. The V end lost 0 bases, the J end lost 1 base, and 10 bases lay between the germline ends. The CDR3 DNA reads as TGCGCCAGCAGCTTGGAACGGTCCGAGAACACCGGGGAGCTGTTTTTT. It codes for CASSLERSENTGELFF.

In this sample, this clonotype turned up many times. The chain uses TRBV20-1 and TRBJ1-1; D ambiguous. The germline CDR1 and CDR2 sequences are DFQATT and SNEGSKA (reference sequence). V lost 5 bases and J lost 5, with 12 bases in between. CDR3 length equals 12 residues. The CDR3 DNA sequence: TGCAGTGCTGAGGTATCTTCGACTGAAGCTTTCTTT. Its protein product is CSAEVSSTEAFF.

This clonotype occurred many times. The chain recombines TRBV25-1 with TRBJ1-6, with D unclear. The ends were cut back, 7 bases at V and 0 bases at J, with 7 bases in the middle. The CDR3 is 14 residues long. CDR1 and CDR2 (germline): MGHDK, SYGVNS. In DNA, the CDR3 is TGTGCCAGCAAGGAGAGCTCCTATAATTCACCCCTCCACTTT. Amino acids: CASKESSYNSPLHF.

The V call is TRBV12-3 or TRBV12-4, the J call TRBJ1-2, with 10 bases matching TRBD1. The V gene end was trimmed by 1 base and the J gene end by 8 bases; junction bases not matched to a gene: 4. The CDR3 length is 14 residues. The CDR3 nucleotides read TGTGCCAGCAGTTTAGGACAGGGGGCTGGAGGCTACACCTTC. Translating gives CASSLGQGAGGYTF.

This clonotype was detected ten times or more. The chain recombines TRBV6-5 with TRBJ2-1; TRBD2 matches at 11 bases. CDR1 is MNHEY, CDR2 SVGAGI, per germline. J was trimmed by 8 bases and V by 5 bases; bases with no gene match: 11. The CDR3 runs to 16 residues. CDR3 coding DNA: TGTGCCAGCAGTCGAGCTGGGACTAGCGGAGGGCATGAGCAGTTCTTC. This sequence encodes CASSRAGTSGGHEQFF.

This clonotype was observed at least ten times. This rearrangement joins TRBV28 to TRBJ1-1, with D uncertain. The CDR3 extends over 14 amino acids. Germline CDR1 MDHEN, CDR2 SYDVKM. V was clipped by 2 bases and J by 3 bases, with 10 bases between them. As DNA, the CDR3 is TGTGCCAGCAGTTTAAGAGTAGGATACACTGAAGCTTTCTTT. Amino acid sequence: CASSLRVGYTEAFF.

Ten or more counts support this clonotype. A much more abundant neighbour one base away suggests this may be a read error. The chain recombines TRBV28 with TRBJ1-6; 7 bases match TRBD1. This CDR3 contains 13 residues. The germline V gene encodes CDR1 MDHEN and CDR2 SYDVKM. The CDR3 DNA sequence: TGTGTCGGGGGGACAGTCCAAGGTTCACCCCTCCACTTT. Translating it yields CVGGTVQGSPLHF.

By proportion, this clonotype is large. The CDR3 coding sequence is TGTGCCAGCAGCTTTTCCGAGCGGGAGCCCTACGAGCAGTACTTC. Encoded protein: CASSFSEREPYEQYF. J is TRBJ2-7 and V is TRBV7-9, with 8 bases that match TRBD2. The CDR3 sequence is 15 residues long. Trimming removed 3 bases from V and 2 bases from J; junction bases left unmatched: 6. Germline V gene lookup returns CDR1 SEHNR and CDR2 FQNEAQ (reference sequence).

The chain links TRBV12-3 or TRBV12-4 to TRBJ2-7; D not resolved. V was pared by 4 bases and J by 2 bases, with 9 bases between. This CDR3 is 13 amino acids long. The CDR3 DNA follows: TGTGCCAGCAGTTACGTGGCAGCCTACGAGCAGTACTTC. Protein sequence: CASSYVAAYEQYF.